This T cell receptor beta chain was identified in a study of blood T cell repertoires in COVID-19. This table comes from immunoSEQ multiplex PCR, and its TCRdb copy is limited to in-frame clones, with some not included. Of about 190,000 clones in the sample, around four fifths are singletons; the top ten hold about 5.1%. This clone was recorded once. The receptor comes from a woman aged 70-85 years with active or convalescent COVID-19. The specimen was peripheral blood.

CDR3 nucleotides: TGTGCCAGCAATCTGGGGCCAATGAACACTGAAGCTTTCTTT. It specifies CASNLGPMNTEAFF. The rearrangement joins TRBV6-5 to TRBJ1-1, with D possibly matching TRBD1 (5 bases). The CDR3 has 14 amino acids. Trimming pared 7 bases from V and 0 bases from J, leaving 12 bases between. Looked up from germline, CDR1 is MNHEY and CDR2 is SVGAGI.